This entry lists 19 T cell receptor beta chains sequenced from one sample in a study of T cell responses to AZD1222 COVID-19 vaccine. The data were produced by immunoSEQ multiplex PCR, yet TCRdb's version contains in-frame clones alone and is incomplete. The sample includes roughly 80,000 clones, about 90% of them seen just once. The specimen was peripheral blood, collected on day 0 of AZD1222 vaccination. The receptors stem from an adult in good health.

V is TRBV11-2 and J is TRBJ2-1; D remains unclear. V was cut by 4 bases and J by 2 bases, with 12 bases left in between. CDR1 and CDR2 from the germline V gene are SGHAT and FQNNGV. This CDR3 comprises 15 residues. CDR3 DNA: TGTGCCAGCAGCTCCCGGGTCTCGACCTACAATGAGCAGTTCTTC. It encodes CASSSRVSTYNEQFF.

V usage is TRBV18 and J usage is TRBJ1-6, with 9 nucleotides matching TRBD1. The germline V gene has CDR1 KGHSH and CDR2 LQKENI. The CDR3 is made up of 15 amino acids. With 5 bases clipped from V and 10 bases from J, the junction kept 9 bases outside the gene matches. The CDR3 coding sequence is TGTGCCAGCTCATCGGACAGGGGAAGTGGGTCACCCCTCCACTTT. Protein sequence: CASSSDRGSGSPLHF.

V usage is TRBV5-5 and J usage is TRBJ1-3; D uncertain. The germline gives CDR1 SGHKS, CDR2 YYEKEE (reference sequence). V lost 3 bases and J 0 bases, leaving 10 bases between the germline ends. This CDR3 has 15 residues. CDR3 coding DNA: TGTGCCAGCAGCTCGGAGGTACCCTCTGGAAACACCATATATTTT. Translation gives CASSSEVPSGNTIYF.

This rearrangement joins TRBV15 to TRBJ1-1, with TRBD1 matching over 7 bases. The CDR3 runs 13 residues. V trimming: 5 bases; J trimming: 8 bases; junction bases outside the gene matches: 8. CDR1 and CDR2 (germline): LNHNV, YYDKDF (reference sequence). CDR3 sequence reads: CATSGYEQGEAFF. In DNA, the CDR3 is TGTGCCACCAGCGGCTACGAACAGGGGGAAGCTTTCTTT.

The gene calls are TRBV3-1 (or the pseudogene TRBV3-2) and TRBJ1-3; 9 bases are a match to TRBD1. The length of the CDR3 is 16 residues. The germline V gene has CDR1 LGHDT and CDR2 YNNKEL (reference sequence). Unmatched junction bases numbered 8, after V lost 4 bases and J lost 4 bases. The CDR3 protein is CASSLTGGPPGNTIYF. The CDR3 nucleotides are TGTGCCAGCAGCCTTACAGGGGGCCCCCCCGGAAACACCATATATTTT.

The chain is built from TRBV28 and TRBJ2-7; D uncertain. The V end lost 10 bases, the J end lost 0 bases, and 10 bases lay between the germline ends. The CDR3 is 12 residues long. CDR1 is MDHEN, CDR2 SYDVKM, per germline. The CDR3 DNA sequence: TGTGCCACCTCCCGGAACTCCTACGAGCAGTACTTC. This encodes CATSRNSYEQYF.

The rearrangement links TRBV11-2 to TRBJ1-5, with 7 bases lining up with TRBD1. This CDR3 contains 15 residues. Looked up from germline, CDR1 is SGHAT and CDR2 is FQNNGV. J lost 4 bases, V lost 1 base, and 4 bases had no gene match. CDR3 DNA: TGTGCCAGCAGCTTAGCGACAGGGTCGAATCAGCCCCAGCATTTT. This sequence encodes CASSLATGSNQPQHF.

The genes are TRBV7-9 and TRBJ1-6; TRBD1 matches 9 bases. Trimming at V came to 7 bases and at J to 1 base, leaving 8 bases not matched to a gene. The germline V gene encodes CDR1 SEHNR and CDR2 FQNEAQ (reference sequence). There are 17 residues in the CDR3. The CDR3 reads CASTSGTGNSYNSPLHF. CDR3 DNA sequence: TGTGCCAGCACCTCCGGGACAGGGAATTCCTATAATTCACCCCTCCACTTT.

The chain has TRBV19 and TRBJ2-1; 10 bases fit TRBD2. Germline CDR1 LNHDA, CDR2 SQIVND (reference sequence). With 4 bases clipped from V and 4 bases from J, the junction kept 4 bases outside the gene matches. This CDR3 region has 15 residues. CDR3 bases: TGTGCCAGTAGTAGTACTAGCGGGGAATACAATGAGCAGTTCTTC. Translated: CASSSTSGEYNEQFF.

The chain is built from TRBV7-2 and TRBJ1-2; a possible D gene is TRBD1 (5 bases). This CDR3 contains 16 residues. Per the germline V gene, CDR1 is SGHTA and CDR2 is FQGNSA. With 0 bases removed from V and 7 bases from J, the gap between germline ends came to 18 bases. This chain's CDR3 is CASSLAGDRAIGGYTF. The CDR3 region has the DNA TGTGCCAGCAGCTTAGCAGGGGATAGGGCGATTGGTGGCTACACCTTC.

In nucleotides, the CDR3 is TGTGCCAGCAGCTTTGGTACCTACGAGCAGTACTTC. It yields the protein CASSFGTYEQYF. The rearrangement uses TRBV7-9 and TRBJ2-7; D unresolved. The CDR3 contains 12 residues. Germline CDR1 reads SEHNR; CDR2 reads FQNEAQ (reference sequence). The V gene lost 3 bases and the J gene lost 2 bases, with 5 bases spanning the gap.

The gene calls are TRBV29-1 and TRBJ1-1; D is unresolved. This CDR3 spans 13 amino acids. Trimming removed 4 bases from V and 1 base from J, with 10 bases in between. Germline lookup yields CDR1 SQVTM and CDR2 ANQGSEA. In DNA form, the CDR3 reads TGCAGCGTTGTCTCCGCCGGGAACACTGAAGCTTTCTTT. As protein: CSVVSAGNTEAFF.

V is TRBV7-3 and J is TRBJ2-5; TRBD2 matches 9 bases. In germline, CDR1 is SGHTA, CDR2 FQGTGA. V was pared by 2 bases and J by 2 bases, with 3 bases of the junction left unmatched. This CDR3 comprises 15 residues. CDR3 protein: CASSLLAGTQETQYF. The CDR3 nucleotides read TGTGCCAGCAGCTTACTAGCGGGGACTCAAGAGACCCAGTACTTC.

The rearrangement links TRBV5-8 to TRBJ1-6; perhaps TRBD1 as D (6 bases). The V gene's germline CDR1 is SGHTS and CDR2 YDEGEE. The V and J ends lost 4 bases and 7 bases respectively, with 21 bases between them. The CDR3 consists of 17 residues. The DNA of the CDR3 is TGTGCCAGCAGCGGAACAGGGTTTAGGCTTGAAAATTCACCCCTCCACTTT. It translates to CASSGTGFRLENSPLHF.

The rearrangement links TRBV7-9 to TRBJ2-7; a possible D gene is TRBD2 (5 bases). V lost 5 bases, J lost 3 bases, and 11 bases lay in between. The germline V gene has CDR1 SEHNR and CDR2 FQNEAQ (reference sequence). This CDR3 spans 13 amino acids. The DNA for the CDR3 is TGTGCCAGCAGCACCCGGGATCGCTACGAGCAGTACTTC. As protein: CASSTRDRYEQYF.

This chain connects TRBV2 to TRBJ1-2; D unclear. This CDR3 is 11 amino acids long. Trimming removed 8 bases at V and 5 bases at J, with 9 bases between. CDR1 is SNHLY and CDR2 is FYNNEI in the germline V gene. The CDR3 DNA reads TGTGCCAGCGAGATAGTATATGGCTACACCTTC. Translating gives CASEIVYGYTF.

V gene TRBV5-1 combines with J gene TRBJ1-1; possibly TRBD1 for D (5 bases). V dropped 0 bases and J dropped 1 base, with 13 bases sitting between them. This CDR3 region has 16 residues. Germline lookup yields CDR1 SGHRS and CDR2 YFSETQ. The CDR3 protein is CASSLGTRDENTEAFF. The CDR3 coding sequence is TGCGCCAGCAGCTTGGGGACTAGGGACGAGAACACTGAAGCTTTCTTT.

This chain connects TRBV21-1 to TRBJ1-3; no DNA check was done on the table's D call, TRBD1. TRBV21-1 is a known pseudogene. The CDR3 is 20 residues long. This CDR3 is CATGRTGDRVVEYCGNTIYF. The DNA of the CDR3 is TGTGCCACCGGACGAACGGGTGACAGGGTAGTTGAGTATTGTGGAAACACCATATATTTT.

The V gene is TRBV5-1, the J gene TRBJ1-2; maybe TRBD1 (5 bases). CDR3 size: 13 residues. Germline lookup yields CDR1 SGHRS and CDR2 YFSETQ. V lost 5 bases to trimming and J lost 7 bases, with 15 bases between them. The CDR3 sequence: CASRSRRQGGYTF. The CDR3 region has the DNA TGCGCCAGCAGGTCTAGGAGGCAGGGTGGCTACACCTTC.